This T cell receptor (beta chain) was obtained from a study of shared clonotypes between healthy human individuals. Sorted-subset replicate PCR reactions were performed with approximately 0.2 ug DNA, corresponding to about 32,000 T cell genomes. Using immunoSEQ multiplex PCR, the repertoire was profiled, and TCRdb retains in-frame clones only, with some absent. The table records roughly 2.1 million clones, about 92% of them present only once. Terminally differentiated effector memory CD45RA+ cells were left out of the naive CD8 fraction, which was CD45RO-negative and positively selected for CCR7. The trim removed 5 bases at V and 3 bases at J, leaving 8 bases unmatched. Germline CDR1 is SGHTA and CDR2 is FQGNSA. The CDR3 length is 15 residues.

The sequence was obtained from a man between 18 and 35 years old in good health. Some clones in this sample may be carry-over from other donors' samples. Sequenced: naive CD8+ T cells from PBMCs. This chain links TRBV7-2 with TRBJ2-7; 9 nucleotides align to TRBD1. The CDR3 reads CASSLSGQGFYEQYF. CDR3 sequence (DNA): TGTGCCAGCAGCCTATCGGGACAGGGCTTCTACGAGCAGTACTTC. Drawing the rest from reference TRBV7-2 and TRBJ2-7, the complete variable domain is GAGVSQSPSNKVTEKGKDVELRCDPISGHTALYWYRQSLGQGLEFLIYFQGNSAPDKSGLPSDRFSAERTGGSVSTLTIQRTQQEDSAVYLCASSLSGQGFYEQYFGPGTRLTVT.